This T cell receptor beta chain was retrieved from a study of T cell changes during pregnancy in multiple sclerosis. Assay: immunoSEQ multiplex PCR; the TCRdb copy retains only in-frame clones and omits some. This sample has roughly 71,000 clones, with 92% found just once. The CDR3 runs 14 residues. Germline V lookup: CDR1 SEHNR, CDR2 FQNEAQ (reference sequence). The V and J ends lost 3 bases and 4 bases, in that order; junction bases with no gene match: 4. This chain links TRBV7-9 with TRBJ1-2, with 8 bases aligning to TRBD1. The TCR originated in a female donor in good health, enrolled as a control in a pregnancy study. The sequences come from peripheral blood, collected in the first trimester of pregnancy. The CDR3 bases are TGTGCCAGCAGCTTCGGACAGGGCGTCTATGGCTACACCTTC. It codes for CASSFGQGVYGYTF.